The rows below give T cell receptor beta chains drawn from one sample of a study of OX40 agonist ivuxolimab in advanced cancers. The assay was immunoSEQ multiplex PCR, and TCRdb's table has in-frame clones only and misses some. The data show 60,000 or so clones, around four fifths seen once. The sequencing here drew on CD4+ or CD8+ T cells sorted from blood, taken in a trial of the OX40 agonist ivuxolimab. The source of these receptors is an adult with an advanced solid tumor such as melanoma, head and neck, liver or kidney cancer. Both conserved end residues are part of each CDR3. The D gene is left open where the match is weak.

TRBV9	TRBJ2-3	-	CASSEGGGPSDTQYF
TRBV7-2	TRBJ2-5	TRBD2	CASSSAGGPKYF
TRBV4-3	TRBJ2-7	TRBD2	CASSQARTRYYEQYF
TRBV28	TRBJ2-2	TRBD1	CASSSDRTGGKGELFF
TRBV6-1	TRBJ2-7	TRBD1	CASEGQSYEQYF
TRBV12-5	TRBJ1-2	-	CASGRGSSSYGYTF
TRBV28	TRBJ2-1	TRBD2	CASRTSGNFGEQFF
TRBV7-2	-	TRBD2	CASSLGLAETYEQYF
TRBV11-2	TRBJ1-4	TRBD1	CASSPRTGGIEKLFF
TRBV4-1	-	-	CASSQDIGQLYEQYF
TRBV6-5	TRBJ2-7	-	CASSLLQAPYEQYF
TRBV6-6	TRBJ1-5	-	CASSYSTQPQHF
TRBV11-3	TRBJ2-3	TRBD1	CASSFFGQVASTDTQYF
TRBV5-6	TRBJ2-1	-	CASSLDLSRGDEQFF
TRBV11-3	TRBJ2-1	TRBD2	CASRLAGGDHNEQFF
TRBV4-1	TRBJ1-3	TRBD1	CASSPGTVLTWGRNTIYF
TRBV4-3	TRBJ1-1	-	CASSQDWGDDTEAFF
TRBV6-4	TRBJ2-1	-	CASSVTSSKDNEQFF
TRBV5-6	TRBJ2-5	-	CASSFGVYASAERTQYF
TRBV12-5	TRBJ1-4	TRBD1	CASGLTGGSEKLFF
TRBV11-3	TRBJ2-7	TRBD1	CASSLGTGGYEQYF
TRBV19	TRBJ1-1	TRBD1	CASSKNRQGRTEAFF
TRBV5-4	TRBJ1-1	-	CASSLVGGIMNTEAFF
TRBV7-4	TRBJ2-5	-	CASSKWGGEETQYF
TRBV11-3	TRBJ2-7	-	CASSMGRQNYEQYF
TRBV15	TRBJ2-7	TRBD1	CATSRGTGGYEQYF
TRBV19	TRBJ1-5	-	CASRPRGGASQPQHF
TRBV6-5	TRBJ2-2	TRBD1	CASSSGQGNTGELFF
TRBV12-5	TRBJ2-1	TRBD2	CASGPGREDNEQFF
TRBV6-4	TRBJ2-1	TRBD2	CASSEKTSGSNEQFF
TRBV28	TRBJ2-7	TRBD2	CATGLAFLYEQYF
TRBV7-8	TRBJ1-2	-	CASSPRLPQKRAGYTF
TRBV5-1	TRBJ2-3	-	CASSLQGTDTQYF
TRBV4-3	TRBJ2-2	TRBD2	CASSPGLAGGPGTGELFF
TRBV10-3	TRBJ2-7	TRBD2	CAISGHVLGEGTTYEQYF
TRBV2	TRBJ2-7	-	CASSEFGVTYEQYF
TRBV9	TRBJ2-7	-	CASSVAGAPSYEQYF
TRBV7-6	TRBJ2-1	TRBD2	CASSFSAGGTYNEQFF
TRBV18	TRBJ2-7	-	CASSETDPYEQYF
TRBV19	TRBJ2-1	-	CASSIGAGAYNEQFF
TRBV30	TRBJ2-1	TRBD2	CAWRMAGDHNEQFF
TRBV7-6	TRBJ2-2	TRBD2	CASSFSGPSGELFF
TRBV11-2	TRBJ2-5	TRBD2	CASSSRTSGNWETQYF
TRBV28	TRBJ2-5	TRBD1	CASSYRGLETQYF
TRBV4-1	TRBJ2-7	-	CASSHETAFPSEQYF
TRBV13	TRBJ2-5	TRBD1	CASSRGVITRGQETQYF
TRBV6-1	TRBJ2-5	-	CATNAGAGETQYF
TRBV6-1	TRBJ2-1	-	CASSRSASRGDEQFF
TRBV27	TRBJ2-1	TRBD1	CASSHGDTGDEQFF
TRBV6-1	TRBJ2-5	TRBD1	CASSEAQDRGQEQYF
TRBV7-2	TRBJ2-3	-	CASSLVLSDTQYF
TRBV2	TRBJ2-7	-	CASSEELAVVYEQYF
TRBV7-6	TRBJ2-3	-	CASSLLAADTQYF
TRBV28	TRBJ1-2	-	CASSFPYGYTF